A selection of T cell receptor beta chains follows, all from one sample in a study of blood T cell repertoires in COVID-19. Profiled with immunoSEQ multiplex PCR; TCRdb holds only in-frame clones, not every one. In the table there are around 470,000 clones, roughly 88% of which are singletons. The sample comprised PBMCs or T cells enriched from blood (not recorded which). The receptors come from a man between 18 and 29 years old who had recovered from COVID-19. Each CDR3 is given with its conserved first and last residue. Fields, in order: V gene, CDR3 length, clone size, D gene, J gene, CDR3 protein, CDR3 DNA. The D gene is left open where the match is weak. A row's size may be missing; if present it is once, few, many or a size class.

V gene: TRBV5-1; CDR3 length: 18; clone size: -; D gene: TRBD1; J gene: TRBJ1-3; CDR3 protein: CASRKGDSLFNSGNTIYF; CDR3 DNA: TGCGCCAGCAGAAAAGGGGACAGCCTTTTTAACTCTGGAAACACCATATATTTT
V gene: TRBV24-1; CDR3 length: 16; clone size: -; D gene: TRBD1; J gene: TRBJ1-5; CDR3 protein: CATPTSRDSFNQPQHF; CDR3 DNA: TGTGCCACACCGACCTCCCGGGACAGTTTCAATCAGCCCCAGCATTTT
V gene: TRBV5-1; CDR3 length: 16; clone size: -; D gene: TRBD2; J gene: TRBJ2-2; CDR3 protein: CASSFVGLAGAGELFF; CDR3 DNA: TGCGCCAGCAGCTTTGTGGGACTAGCGGGGGCCGGGGAGCTGTTTTTT
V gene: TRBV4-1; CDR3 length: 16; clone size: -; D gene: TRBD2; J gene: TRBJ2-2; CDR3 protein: CASSQGMGLALGELFF; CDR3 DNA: TGCGCCAGCAGCCAAGGGATGGGACTAGCCCTCGGGGAGCTGTTTTTT
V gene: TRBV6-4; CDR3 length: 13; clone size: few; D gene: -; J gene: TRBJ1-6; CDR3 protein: CASSDREDSPLHF; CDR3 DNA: TGTGCCAGCAGTGACAGGGAGGATTCACCCCTCCACTTT
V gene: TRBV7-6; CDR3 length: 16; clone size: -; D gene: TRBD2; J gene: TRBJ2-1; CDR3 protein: CASSLAVAGAMNEQFF; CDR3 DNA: TGTGCCAGCAGCTTAGCGGTAGCGGGAGCTATGAATGAGCAGTTCTTC
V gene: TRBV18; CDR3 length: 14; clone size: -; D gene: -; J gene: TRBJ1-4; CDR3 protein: CASSLRATNEKLFF; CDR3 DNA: TGTGCCAGCTCATTACGGGCAACTAATGAAAAACTGTTTTTT
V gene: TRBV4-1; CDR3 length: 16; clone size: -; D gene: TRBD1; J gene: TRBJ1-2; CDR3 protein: CASSQPRQGRPYGYTF; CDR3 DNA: TGCGCCAGCAGCCAACCTCGACAGGGTAGGCCCTATGGCTACACCTTC
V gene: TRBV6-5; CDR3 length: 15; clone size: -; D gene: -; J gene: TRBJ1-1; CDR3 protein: CASSYYPGVYTEAFF; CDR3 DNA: TGTGCCAGCAGTTACTACCCGGGGGTCTACACTGAAGCTTTCTTT
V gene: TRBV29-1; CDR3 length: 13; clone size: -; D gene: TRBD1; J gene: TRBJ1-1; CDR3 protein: CSVGGQGTTEAFF; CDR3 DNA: TGCAGCGTTGGAGGACAGGGGACCACTGAAGCTTTCTTT
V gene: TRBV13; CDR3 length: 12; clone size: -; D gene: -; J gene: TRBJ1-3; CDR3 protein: CASRAPRNTIYF; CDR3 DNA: TGTGCCAGCAGAGCGCCTAGAAACACCATATATTTT
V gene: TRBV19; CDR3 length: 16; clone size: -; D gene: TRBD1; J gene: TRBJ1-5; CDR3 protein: CASSIVGGQGLIPQHF; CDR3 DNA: TGTGCCAGTAGTATAGTGGGGGGACAGGGTTTGATCCCCCAGCATTTT
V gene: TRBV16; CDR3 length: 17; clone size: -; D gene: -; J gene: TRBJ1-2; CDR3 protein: CASSQSQLGREGYGYTF; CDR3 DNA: TGTGCCAGCAGCCAATCGCAGTTAGGCAGGGAAGGCTATGGCTACACCTTC
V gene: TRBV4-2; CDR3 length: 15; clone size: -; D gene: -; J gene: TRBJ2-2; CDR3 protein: CASSPPRAEPGELFF; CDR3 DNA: TGTGCCAGCAGCCCGCCGAGGGCGGAGCCCGGGGAGCTGTTTTTT
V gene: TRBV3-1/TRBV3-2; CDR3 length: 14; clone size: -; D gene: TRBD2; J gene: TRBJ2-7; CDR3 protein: CASSQAGGQDEQYF; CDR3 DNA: TGTGCCAGCAGCCAAGCGGGGGGTCAGGACGAGCAGTACTTC
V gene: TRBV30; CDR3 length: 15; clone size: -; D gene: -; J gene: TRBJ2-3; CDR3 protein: CAWSVVGASTDTQYF; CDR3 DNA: TGTGCCTGGAGTGTAGTAGGGGCGAGCACAGATACGCAGTATTTT
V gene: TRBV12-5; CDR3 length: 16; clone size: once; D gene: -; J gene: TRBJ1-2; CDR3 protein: CASGLVVSSGNYGYTF; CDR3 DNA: TGTGCTAGTGGTTTGGTAGTGTCTAGCGGGAACTATGGCTACACCTTC
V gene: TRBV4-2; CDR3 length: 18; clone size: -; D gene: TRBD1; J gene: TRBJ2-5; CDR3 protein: CASSLGISGTGGLLAQYF; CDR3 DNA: TGTGCCAGCAGCCTGGGGATTTCCGGGACAGGGGGGTTATTGGCCCAGTACTTC
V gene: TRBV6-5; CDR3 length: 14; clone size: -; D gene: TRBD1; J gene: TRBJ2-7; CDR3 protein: CASSPGQGGYEQYF; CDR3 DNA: TGTGCCAGCAGCCCAGGACAGGGGGGCTACGAGCAGTACTTC
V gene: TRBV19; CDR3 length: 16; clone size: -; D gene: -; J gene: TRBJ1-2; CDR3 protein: CASSIKLNSANYGYTF; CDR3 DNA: TGTGCCAGTAGTATAAAACTGAACTCGGCTAACTATGGCTACACCTTC
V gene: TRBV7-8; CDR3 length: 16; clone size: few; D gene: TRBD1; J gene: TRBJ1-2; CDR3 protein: CASSPRTGKADYGYTF; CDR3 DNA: TGTGCCAGCAGCCCCCGGACAGGGAAAGCCGACTATGGCTACACCTTC
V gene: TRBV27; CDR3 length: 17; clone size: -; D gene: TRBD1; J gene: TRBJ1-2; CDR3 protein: CASSPRQGRESNYGYTF; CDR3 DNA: TGTGCCAGCAGTCCTCGACAGGGGAGGGAGTCGAACTATGGCTACACCTTC
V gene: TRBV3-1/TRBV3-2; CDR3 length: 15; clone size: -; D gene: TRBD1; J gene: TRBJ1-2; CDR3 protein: CASSQDQGAMDGYTF; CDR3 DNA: TGTGCCAGCAGCCAAGACCAGGGGGCGATGGATGGCTACACCTTC
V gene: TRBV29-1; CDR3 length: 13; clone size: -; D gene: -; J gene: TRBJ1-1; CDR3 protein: CSVGNWGPTEAFF; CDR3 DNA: TGCAGCGTTGGGAACTGGGGGCCCACTGAAGCTTTCTTT
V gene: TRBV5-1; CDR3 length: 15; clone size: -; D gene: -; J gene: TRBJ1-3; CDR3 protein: CASSFTAGSGNTIYF; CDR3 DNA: TGCGCCAGCAGCTTCACGGCAGGTTCTGGAAACACCATATATTTT
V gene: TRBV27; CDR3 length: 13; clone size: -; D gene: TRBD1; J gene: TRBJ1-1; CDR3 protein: CASRKQGGTEAFF; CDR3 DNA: TGTGCCAGCAGGAAACAGGGGGGAACTGAAGCTTTCTTT
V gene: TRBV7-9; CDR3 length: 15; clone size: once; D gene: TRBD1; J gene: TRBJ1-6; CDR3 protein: CASSLEDRVASPLHF; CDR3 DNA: TGTGCCAGCAGCTTAGAAGACAGGGTGGCTTCACCCCTCCACTTT
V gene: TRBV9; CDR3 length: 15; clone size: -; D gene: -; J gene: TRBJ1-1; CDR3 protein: CASSETQGPNTEAFF; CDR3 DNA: TGTGCCAGCAGCGAGACACAGGGTCCCAACACTGAAGCTTTCTTT
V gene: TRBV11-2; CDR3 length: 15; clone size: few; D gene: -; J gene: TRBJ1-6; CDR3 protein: CASTITIGDNSPLHF; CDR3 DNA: TGTGCCAGCACCATTACAATAGGGGATAATTCACCCCTCCACTTT
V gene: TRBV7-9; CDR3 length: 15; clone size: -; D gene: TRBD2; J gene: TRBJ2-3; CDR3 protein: CASSFPAGSTDTQYF; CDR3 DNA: TGTGCCAGCAGCTTCCCAGCGGGGAGCACAGATACGCAGTATTTT
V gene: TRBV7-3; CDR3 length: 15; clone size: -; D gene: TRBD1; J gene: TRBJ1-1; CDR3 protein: CASSLTFGTGREAFF; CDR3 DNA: TGTGCCAGCAGCTTAACGTTTGGGACAGGGCGTGAAGCTTTCTTT
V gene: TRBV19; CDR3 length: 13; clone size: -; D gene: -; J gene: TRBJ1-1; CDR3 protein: CASSSGLNTEAFF; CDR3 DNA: TGTGCCAGTAGTTCGGGTCTGAACACTGAAGCTTTCTTT
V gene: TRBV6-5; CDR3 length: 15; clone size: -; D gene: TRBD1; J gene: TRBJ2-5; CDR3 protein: CASGDGTATQETQYF; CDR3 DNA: TGTGCCAGTGGGGACGGGACAGCGACCCAAGAGACCCAGTACTTC
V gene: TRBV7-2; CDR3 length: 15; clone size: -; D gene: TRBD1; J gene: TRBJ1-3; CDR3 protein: CASRPTGSTGNTIYF; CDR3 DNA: TGTGCCAGCAGACCGACAGGGTCAACAGGAAACACCATATATTTT
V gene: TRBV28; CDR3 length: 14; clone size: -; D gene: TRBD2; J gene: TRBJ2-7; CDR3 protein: CASSFSGGFYEQYF; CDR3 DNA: TGTGCCAGCAGTTTTAGCGGGGGGTTCTACGAGCAGTACTTC
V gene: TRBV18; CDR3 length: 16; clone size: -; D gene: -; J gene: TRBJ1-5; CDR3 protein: CASSRTTDDSNQPQHF; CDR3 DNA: TGTGCCAGCTCACGCACGACAGATGATAGCAATCAGCCCCAGCATTTT
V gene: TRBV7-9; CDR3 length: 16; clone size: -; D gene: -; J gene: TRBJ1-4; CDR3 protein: CASSLALGRDNEKLFF; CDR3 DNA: TGTGCCAGCAGCTTAGCGCTCGGGAGGGACAATGAAAAACTGTTTTTT
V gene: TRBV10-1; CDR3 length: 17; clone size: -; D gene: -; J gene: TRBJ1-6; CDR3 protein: CASSESPGGAYNSPLHF; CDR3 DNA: TGCGCCAGCAGTGAGTCTCCCGGGGGAGCCTATAATTCACCCCTCCACTTT
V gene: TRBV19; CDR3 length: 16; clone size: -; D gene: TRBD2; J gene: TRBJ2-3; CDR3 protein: CASSTGTSGSTDTQYF; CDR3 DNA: TGTGCCAGTAGTACCGGGACTAGCGGGAGCACAGATACGCAGTATTTT
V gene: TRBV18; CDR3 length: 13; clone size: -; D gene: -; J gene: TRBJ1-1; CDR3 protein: CASSPTGNTEAFF; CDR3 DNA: TGTGCCAGCTCACCTACAGGGAACACTGAAGCTTTCTTT
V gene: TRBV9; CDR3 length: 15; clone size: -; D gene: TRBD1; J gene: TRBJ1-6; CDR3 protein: CASSARQGSDSPLHF; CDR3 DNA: TGTGCCAGCAGCGCCAGACAGGGGTCGGATTCACCCCTCCACTTT
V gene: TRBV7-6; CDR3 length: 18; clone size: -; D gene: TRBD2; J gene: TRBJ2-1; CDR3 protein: CASSLTLAGGPSYNEQFF; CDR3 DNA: TGTGCCAGCAGCTTGACATTAGCGGGAGGGCCGTCCTACAATGAGCAGTTCTTC
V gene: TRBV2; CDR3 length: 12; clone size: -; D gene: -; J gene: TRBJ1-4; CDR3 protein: CAGGRINEKLFF; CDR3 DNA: TGTGCGGGCGGGCGTATTAATGAAAAACTGTTTTTT
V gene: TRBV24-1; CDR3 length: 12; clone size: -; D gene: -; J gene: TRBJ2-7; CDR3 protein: CATGLQFGEQYF; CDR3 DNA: TGTGCCACGGGACTCCAGTTCGGCGAGCAGTACTTC
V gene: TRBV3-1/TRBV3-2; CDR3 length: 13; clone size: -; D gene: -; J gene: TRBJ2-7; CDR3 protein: CASSQGPGYEQYF; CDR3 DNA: TGTGCCAGCAGCCAAGGTCCCGGGTACGAGCAGTACTTC
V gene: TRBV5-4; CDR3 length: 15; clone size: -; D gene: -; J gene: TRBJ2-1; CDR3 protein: CASSFRGARFYEQFF; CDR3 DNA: TGTGCCAGCAGCTTCAGGGGGGCGCGTTTCTATGAGCAGTTCTTC
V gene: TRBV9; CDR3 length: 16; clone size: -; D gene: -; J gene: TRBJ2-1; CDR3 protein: CASTPGGFSSYNEQFF; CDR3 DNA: TGTGCCAGCACCCCAGGTGGATTCAGCTCCTACAATGAGCAGTTCTTC
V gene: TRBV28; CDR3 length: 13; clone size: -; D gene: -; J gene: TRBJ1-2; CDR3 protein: CASRKPPLYGYTF; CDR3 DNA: TGTGCCAGCAGAAAGCCCCCCCTCTATGGCTACACCTTC
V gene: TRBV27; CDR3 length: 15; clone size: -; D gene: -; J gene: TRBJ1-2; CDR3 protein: CASSLVVRVPAGYTF; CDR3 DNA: TGTGCCAGCAGTTTGGTTGTGCGGGTCCCCGCTGGCTACACCTTC
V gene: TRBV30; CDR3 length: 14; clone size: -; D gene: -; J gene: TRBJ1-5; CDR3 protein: CAWSPQNSNQPQHF; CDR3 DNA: TGTGCCTGGAGTCCACAGAATAGCAATCAGCCCCAGCATTTT
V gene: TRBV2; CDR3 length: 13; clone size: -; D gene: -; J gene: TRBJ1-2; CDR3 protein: CASSVGQNYGYTF; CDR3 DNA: TGTGCCAGCAGTGTAGGACAGAACTATGGCTACACCTTC
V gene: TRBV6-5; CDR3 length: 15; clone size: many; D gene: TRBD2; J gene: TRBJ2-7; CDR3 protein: CACLQTSGNSYEQYF; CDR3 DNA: TGTGCCTGCCTTCAGACTAGCGGGAACTCCTACGAGCAGTACTTC